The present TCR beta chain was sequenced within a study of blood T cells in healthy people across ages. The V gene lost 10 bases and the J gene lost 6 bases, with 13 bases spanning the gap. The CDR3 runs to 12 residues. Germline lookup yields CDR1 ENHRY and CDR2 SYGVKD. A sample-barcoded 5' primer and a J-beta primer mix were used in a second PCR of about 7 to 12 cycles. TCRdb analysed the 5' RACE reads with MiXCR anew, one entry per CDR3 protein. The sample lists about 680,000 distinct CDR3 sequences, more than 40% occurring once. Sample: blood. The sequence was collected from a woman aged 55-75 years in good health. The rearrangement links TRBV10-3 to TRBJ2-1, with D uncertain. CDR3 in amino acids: CANAARGNEQFF. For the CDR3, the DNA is TGTGCCAATGCCGCTAGAGGCAATGAGCAGTTCTTC.